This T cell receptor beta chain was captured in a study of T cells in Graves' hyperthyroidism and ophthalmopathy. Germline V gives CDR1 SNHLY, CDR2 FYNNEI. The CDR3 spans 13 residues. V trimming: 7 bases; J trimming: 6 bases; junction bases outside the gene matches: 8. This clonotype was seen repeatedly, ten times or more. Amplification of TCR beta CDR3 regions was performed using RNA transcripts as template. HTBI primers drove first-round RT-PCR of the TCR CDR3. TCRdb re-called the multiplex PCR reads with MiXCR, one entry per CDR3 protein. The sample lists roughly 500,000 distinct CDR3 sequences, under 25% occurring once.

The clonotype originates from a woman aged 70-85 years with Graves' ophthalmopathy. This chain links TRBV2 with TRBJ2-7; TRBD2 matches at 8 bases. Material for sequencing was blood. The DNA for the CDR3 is TGTGCCAGCAAAGGGGACGGGACTAGCGAGCAGTACTTC. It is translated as CASKGDGTSEQYF.